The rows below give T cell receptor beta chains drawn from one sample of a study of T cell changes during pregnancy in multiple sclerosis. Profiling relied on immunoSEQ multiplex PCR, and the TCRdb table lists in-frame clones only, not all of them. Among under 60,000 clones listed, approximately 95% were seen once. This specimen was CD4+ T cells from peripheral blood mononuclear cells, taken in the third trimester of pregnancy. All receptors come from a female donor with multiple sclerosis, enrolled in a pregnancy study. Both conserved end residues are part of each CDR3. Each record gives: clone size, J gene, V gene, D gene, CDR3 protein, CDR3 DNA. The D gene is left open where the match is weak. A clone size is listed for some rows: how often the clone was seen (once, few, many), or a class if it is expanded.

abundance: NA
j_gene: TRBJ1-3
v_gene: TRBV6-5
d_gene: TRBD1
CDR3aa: CASSRPGQSGNTIYF
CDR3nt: TGTGCCAGCAGTCGCCCGGGACAGAGTGGAAACACCATATATTTT

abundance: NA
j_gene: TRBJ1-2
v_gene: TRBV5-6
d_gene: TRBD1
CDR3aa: CASSRDRVGWSGYTF
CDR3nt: TGTGCCAGCAGTCGGGACAGGGTCGGGTGGTCTGGCTACACCTTC

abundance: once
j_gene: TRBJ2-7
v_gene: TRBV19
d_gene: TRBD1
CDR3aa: CASSTSSGQGASEQYF
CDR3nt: TGTGCCAGTAGTACATCCAGCGGACAGGGGGCATCCGAGCAGTACTTC

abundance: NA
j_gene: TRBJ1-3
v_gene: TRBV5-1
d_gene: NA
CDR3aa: CASRPQGSGNTIYF
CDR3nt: TGCGCCAGCCGTCCGCAGGGTTCTGGAAACACCATATATTTT

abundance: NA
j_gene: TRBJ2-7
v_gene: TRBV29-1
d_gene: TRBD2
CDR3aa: CSVNLAPGLADMSSYEQYF
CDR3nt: TGCAGCGTTAACCTAGCTCCGGGACTAGCGGATATGAGCTCCTACGAGCAGTACTTC

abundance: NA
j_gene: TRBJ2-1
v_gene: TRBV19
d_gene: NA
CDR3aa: CASSILSEGNEQFF
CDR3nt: TGTGCCAGTAGTATTCTATCCGAGGGCAATGAGCAGTTCTTC

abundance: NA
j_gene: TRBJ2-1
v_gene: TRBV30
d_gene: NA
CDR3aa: CAWALQGSSNEQFF
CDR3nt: TGTGCCTGGGCTCTTCAGGGGAGCAGCAATGAGCAGTTCTTC

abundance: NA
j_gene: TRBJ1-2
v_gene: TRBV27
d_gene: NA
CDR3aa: CASSSQGNYGYTF
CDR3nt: TGTGCCAGCAGTTCCCAGGGGAACTATGGCTACACCTTC

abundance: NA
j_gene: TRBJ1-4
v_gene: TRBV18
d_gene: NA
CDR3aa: CASSPQATNEKLFF
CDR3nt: TGTGCCAGCTCACCTCAGGCAACTAATGAAAAACTGTTTTTT

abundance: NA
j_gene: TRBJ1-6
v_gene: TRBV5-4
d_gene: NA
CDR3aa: CASSLGQGKGNSPLHF
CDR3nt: TGTGCCAGCAGCTTGGGGCAGGGGAAGGGTAATTCACCCCTCCACTTT

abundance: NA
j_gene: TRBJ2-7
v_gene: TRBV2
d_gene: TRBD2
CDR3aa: CASRLNSGTSYEQYF
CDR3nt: TGTGCCAGCAGGCTCAATAGCGGGACCTCCTACGAGCAGTACTTC

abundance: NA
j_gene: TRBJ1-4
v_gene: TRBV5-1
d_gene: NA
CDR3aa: CASSFQRPTNEKLFF
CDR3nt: TGCGCCAGCAGCTTCCAGAGGCCAACTAATGAAAAACTGTTTTTT

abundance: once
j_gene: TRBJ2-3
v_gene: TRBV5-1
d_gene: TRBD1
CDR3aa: CASSLRTGGGDTQYF
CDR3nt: TGCGCCAGCAGCTTGCGGACAGGGGGAGGAGATACGCAGTATTTT

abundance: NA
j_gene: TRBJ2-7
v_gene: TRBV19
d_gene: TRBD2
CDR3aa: CASSRGLAGSYEQYF
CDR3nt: TGTGCCAGTAGTAGGGGACTAGCGGGATCATACGAGCAGTACTTC

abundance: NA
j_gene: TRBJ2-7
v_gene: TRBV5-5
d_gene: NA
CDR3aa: CASSPWGTGGAYEQYF
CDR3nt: TGTGCCAGCAGCCCATGGGGCACAGGGGGGGCCTACGAGCAGTACTTC

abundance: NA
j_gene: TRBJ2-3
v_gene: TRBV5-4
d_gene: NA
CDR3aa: CASSLGGAPLSTDTQYF
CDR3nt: TGTGCCAGCAGCTTGGGCGGGGCTCCCCTTAGCACAGATACGCAGTATTTT

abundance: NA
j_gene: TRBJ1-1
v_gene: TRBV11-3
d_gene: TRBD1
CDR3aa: CASSRQGKNTEAFF
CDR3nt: TGTGCCAGCAGTCGACAGGGGAAGAACACTGAAGCTTTCTTT

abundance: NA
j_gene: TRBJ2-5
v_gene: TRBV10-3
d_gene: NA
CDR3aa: CAISDRPGETQYF
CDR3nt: TGTGCCATCAGTGATCGACCCGGGGAGACCCAGTACTTC

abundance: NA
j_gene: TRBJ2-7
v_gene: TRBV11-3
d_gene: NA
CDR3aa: CASSFRQKMYEQYF
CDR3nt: TGTGCCAGCAGCTTTCGACAGAAGATGTACGAGCAGTACTTC

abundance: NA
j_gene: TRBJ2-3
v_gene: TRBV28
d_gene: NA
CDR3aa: CASSLPGRTPSALF
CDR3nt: TGTGCCAGCAGTTTACCGGGCCGGACCCCTAGCGCGCTTTTT

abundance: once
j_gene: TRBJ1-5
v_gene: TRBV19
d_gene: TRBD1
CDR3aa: CASSGTGQLDNQPQHF
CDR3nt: TGTGCCAGTAGTGGGACAGGGCAGTTGGACAATCAGCCCCAGCATTTT

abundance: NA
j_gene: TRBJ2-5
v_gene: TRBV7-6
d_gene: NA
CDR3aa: CASSLARTVPPLETQYF
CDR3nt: TGTGCCAGCAGCTTAGCGAGGACAGTTCCTCCTCTGGAGACCCAGTACTTC

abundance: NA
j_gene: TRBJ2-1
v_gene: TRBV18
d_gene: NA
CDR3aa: CASSPGLVNEQFF
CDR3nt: TGTGCCAGCTCACCTGGACTGGTGAATGAGCAGTTCTTC

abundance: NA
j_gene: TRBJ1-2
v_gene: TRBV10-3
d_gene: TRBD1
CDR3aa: CAITESLPGQGAYGYTF
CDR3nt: TGTGCCATCACCGAGAGCCTTCCGGGACAGGGTGCCTATGGCTACACCTTC

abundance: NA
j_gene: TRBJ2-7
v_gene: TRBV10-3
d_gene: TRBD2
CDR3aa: CAIRGGIGTSEEGEQYF
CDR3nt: TGTGCCATCAGGGGGGGAATAGGGACTAGCGAGGAGGGCGAGCAGTACTTC

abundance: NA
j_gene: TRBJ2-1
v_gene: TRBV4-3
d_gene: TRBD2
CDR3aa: CASSQVTRGGLQFF
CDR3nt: TGCGCCAGCAGCCAAGTGACCCGGGGGGGCCTTCAATTCTTC

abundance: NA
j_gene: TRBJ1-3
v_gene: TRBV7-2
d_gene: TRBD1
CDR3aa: CASRRTGDGNTIYF
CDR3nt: TGTGCCAGCAGACGTACAGGGGACGGAAACACCATATATTTT

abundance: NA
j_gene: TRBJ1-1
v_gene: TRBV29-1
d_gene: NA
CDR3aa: CSVEGAAEAFF
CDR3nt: TGCAGCGTTGAAGGGGCAGCCGAAGCTTTCTTT

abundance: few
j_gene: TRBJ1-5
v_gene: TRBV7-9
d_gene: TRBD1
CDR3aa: CASSLGTGNQPQHF
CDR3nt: TGTGCCAGCAGCTTAGGGACAGGGAATCAGCCCCAGCATTTT

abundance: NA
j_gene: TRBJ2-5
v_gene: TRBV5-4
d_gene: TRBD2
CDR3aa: CASSDQGSGGRRETQYF
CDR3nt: TGTGCCAGCAGCGACCAGGGTTCGGGAGGGAGACGAGAGACCCAGTACTTC

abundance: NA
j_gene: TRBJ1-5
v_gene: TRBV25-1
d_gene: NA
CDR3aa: CASSDLRGYQPQHF
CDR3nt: TGTGCCAGCAGTGATTTGCGGGGCTACCAGCCCCAGCATTTT

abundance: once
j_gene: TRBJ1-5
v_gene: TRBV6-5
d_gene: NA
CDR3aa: CASSPRYNQPQHF
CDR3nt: TGTGCCAGCAGTCCTAGATACAATCAGCCCCAGCATTTT

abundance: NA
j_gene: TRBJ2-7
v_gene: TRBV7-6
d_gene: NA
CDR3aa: CASSAQAFYEQYF
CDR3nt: TGTGCCAGCAGCGCCCAGGCGTTCTACGAGCAGTACTTC

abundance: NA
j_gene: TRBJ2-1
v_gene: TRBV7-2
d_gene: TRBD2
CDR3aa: CASSLVLAGAYNEQFF
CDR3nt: TGTGCCAGCAGCTTAGTATTAGCGGGAGCCTACAATGAGCAGTTCTTC

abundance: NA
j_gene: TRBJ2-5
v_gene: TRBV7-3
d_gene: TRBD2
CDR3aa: CASSPTSGGQETQYF
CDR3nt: TGTGCCAGCAGCCCAACTAGCGGGGGGCAAGAGACCCAGTACTTC

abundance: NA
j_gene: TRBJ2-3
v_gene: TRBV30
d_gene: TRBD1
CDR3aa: CAWSGVRTGAPTDTQYF
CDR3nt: TGTGCCTGGAGTGGGGTCCGGACAGGGGCCCCCACAGATACGCAGTATTTT

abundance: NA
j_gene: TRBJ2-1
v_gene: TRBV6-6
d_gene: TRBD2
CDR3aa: CASSPIAGDGPNEQFF
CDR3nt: TGTGCCAGCAGCCCCATAGCGGGAGACGGACCCAATGAGCAGTTCTTC

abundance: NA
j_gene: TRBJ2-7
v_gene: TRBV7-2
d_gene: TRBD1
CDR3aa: CASSATGTGGGEQYF
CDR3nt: TGTGCCAGCAGCGCAACCGGGACAGGGGGAGGCGAGCAGTACTTC

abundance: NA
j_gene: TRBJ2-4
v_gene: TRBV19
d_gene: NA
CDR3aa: CASSIRATDQAKNIQYF
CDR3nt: TGTGCCAGTAGTATAAGGGCGACAGACCAAGCCAAAAACATTCAGTACTTC

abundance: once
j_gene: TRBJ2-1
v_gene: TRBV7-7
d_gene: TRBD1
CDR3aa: CASSLAASGTGNYNEQFF
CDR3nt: TGTGCCAGCAGCTTAGCAGCCTCCGGGACAGGGAATTACAATGAGCAGTTCTTC

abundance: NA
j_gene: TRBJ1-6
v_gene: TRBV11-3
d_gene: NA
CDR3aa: CASSQGGEHSPLHF
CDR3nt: TGTGCCAGCAGCCAAGGGGGAGAACATTCACCCCTCCACTTT

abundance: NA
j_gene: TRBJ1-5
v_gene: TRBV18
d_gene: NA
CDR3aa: CASSPPTEGLSNQPQHF
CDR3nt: TGTGCCAGCTCACCACCGACTGAGGGCCTCAGCAATCAGCCCCAGCATTTT

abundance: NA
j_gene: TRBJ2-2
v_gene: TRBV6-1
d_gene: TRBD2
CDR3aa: CASSELAGSGELFF
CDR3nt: TGTGCCAGCAGTGAACTAGCGGGTAGCGGGGAGCTGTTTTTT